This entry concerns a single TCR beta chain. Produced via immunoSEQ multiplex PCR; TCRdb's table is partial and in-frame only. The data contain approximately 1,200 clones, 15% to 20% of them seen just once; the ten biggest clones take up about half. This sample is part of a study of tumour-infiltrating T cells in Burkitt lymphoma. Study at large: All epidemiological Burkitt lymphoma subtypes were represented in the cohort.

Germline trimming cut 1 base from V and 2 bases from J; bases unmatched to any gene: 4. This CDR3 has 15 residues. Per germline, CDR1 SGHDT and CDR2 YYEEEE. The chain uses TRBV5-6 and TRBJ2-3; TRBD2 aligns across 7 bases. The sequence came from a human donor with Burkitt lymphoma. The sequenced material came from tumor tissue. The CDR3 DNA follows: TGTGCCAGCAGCTTGAGGGCGGGGGACACAGATACGCAGTATTTT. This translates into CASSLRAGDTDTQYF.